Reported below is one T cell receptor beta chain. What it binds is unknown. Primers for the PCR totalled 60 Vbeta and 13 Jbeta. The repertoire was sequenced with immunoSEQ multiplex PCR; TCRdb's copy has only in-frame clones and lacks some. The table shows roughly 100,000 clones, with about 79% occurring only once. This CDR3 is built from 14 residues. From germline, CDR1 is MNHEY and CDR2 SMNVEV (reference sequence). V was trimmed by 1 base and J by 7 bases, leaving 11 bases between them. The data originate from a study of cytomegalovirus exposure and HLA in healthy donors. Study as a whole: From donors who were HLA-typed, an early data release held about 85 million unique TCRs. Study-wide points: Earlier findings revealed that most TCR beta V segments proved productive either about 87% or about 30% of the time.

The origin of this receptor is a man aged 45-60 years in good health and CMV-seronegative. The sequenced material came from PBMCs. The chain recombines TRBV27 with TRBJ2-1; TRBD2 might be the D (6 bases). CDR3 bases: TGTGCCAGCAGTTTATGGGGGGATGGGAATGAGCAGTTCTTC. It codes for CASSLWGDGNEQFF.